The 10 T cell receptor beta chains reported below all come from one sample, sequenced in a study of blood T cell repertoires in COVID-19 (dated by TCRdb to the early 2020s). The library relied on the immunoSEQ multiplex PCR assay. TCRdb took this table from immuneACCESS and kept in-frame rearrangements with V and J called. Such tables lack part of the clones; where checked against another copy, unresolved V genes explain under half of the gap, and the rest is unexplained. In this sample the table shows around 370,000 clones, about 90% of which occur a single time. The biggest ten clones account for roughly 3.4% of the sample. Sequenced input: peripheral blood. The receptors originated from a woman under 30 who had recovered from COVID-19.

The chain is built from TRBV24-1 and TRBJ2-5; TRBD1 agrees at 8 bases. The CDR3 has 16 residues. CDR1 KGHDR and CDR2 SFDVKD come from the germline V gene. Trimming at V came to 3 bases and at J to 4 bases, leaving 9 bases not matched to a gene. The CDR3 sequence: CATSDAPRTGIETQYF. DNA of the CDR3: TGTGCCACCAGTGATGCCCCGAGGACAGGGATAGAGACCCAGTACTTC.

The V call is TRBV24-1, the J call TRBJ2-3; possible D gene TRBD2, 5 bases. The germline gives CDR1 KGHDR, CDR2 SFDVKD. This CDR3 contains 13 residues. Deletions cut 5 bases from V and 5 bases from J, with 10 bases between. CDR3 in amino acids: CATSVGSLDTQYF. In DNA, the CDR3 is TGTGCCACCAGTGTTGGGAGCTTAGATACGCAGTATTTT.

A single count supports this clone. This chain links TRBV5-4 with TRBJ1-2; TRBD1 is a possible D gene (5 bases). V lost 5 bases and J 0 bases, leaving 14 bases between the germline ends. Germline CDR1 and CDR2: SGHNT and YYREEE (reference sequence). The CDR3 length is 15 residues. Here the CDR3 reads CASRGGVGPNYGYTF. The CDR3 nucleotides read TGTGCCAGCAGGGGGGGGGTAGGGCCTAACTATGGCTACACCTTC.

This clone was found once. The CDR3 region is CASSLAGGGRLTGELFF. In DNA form, the CDR3 reads TGTGCCAGCAGCTTAGCGGGAGGGGGACGGTTGACCGGGGAGCTGTTTTTT. The rearrangement joins TRBV7-6 to TRBJ2-2; maybe TRBD2 (7 bases). From germline, CDR1 is SGHVS and CDR2 FNYEAQ. The CDR3 runs 17 residues. V was pared by 0 bases and J by 5 bases, with 16 bases between. The full variable domain, completed using reference TRBV7-6 and TRBJ2-2, is GAGVSQSPRYKVTKRGQDVALRCDPISGHVSLYWYRQALGQGPEFLTYFNYEAQQDKSGLPNDRFSAERPEGSISTLTIQRTEQRDSAMYRCASSLAGGGRLTGELFFGEGSRLTVL.

This clone has only a few counts. The V and J genes are TRBV30 and TRBJ1-5; no clear D. Trimming left V 0 bases short and J 7 bases short, with 13 bases between. The CDR3 contains 14 residues. The germline CDR1 and CDR2 sequences are GTSNPN and SVGIG (reference sequence). DNA of the CDR3: TGTGCCTGGAGTGTCGCCGGAGGCGGGCAGCCCCAGCATTTT. As protein: CAWSVAGGGQPQHF. The full variable domain, in which reference TRBV30 and TRBJ1-5 provide the parts outside the CDR3, is SQTIHQWPATLVQPVGSPLSLECTVEGTSNPNLYWYRQAAGRGLQLLFYSVGIGQISSEVPQNLSASRPQDRQFILSSKKLLLSDSGFYLCAWSVAGGGQPQHFGDGTRLSIL.

This sequence joins TRBV27 and TRBJ2-3, with a possible D match to TRBD1 (5 bases). Trimming cost V 4 bases and J 1 base, with 12 bases left between them. Looked up from germline, CDR1 is MNHEY and CDR2 is SMNVEV (reference sequence). The CDR3 consists of 15 residues. The DNA for the CDR3 is TGTGCCAGCAGTTGGGGCTCCTCCGGCACAGATACGCAGTATTTT. Translating it yields CASSWGSSGTDTQYF.

The gene calls are TRBV27 and TRBJ1-1; D is undetermined. This CDR3 comprises 14 residues. With 5 bases removed from V and 1 base from J, the gap between germline ends came to 11 bases. Germline CDR1 and CDR2: MNHEY and SMNVEV (reference sequence). CDR3 in DNA: TGTGCCAGCAGTCCCTCCGGGAGGAACACTGAAGCTTTCTTT. Encoded protein: CASSPSGRNTEAFF.

This clone showed up just a few times. The CDR3 loop reads CASSSAGNTEAFF. In DNA form, the CDR3 reads TGTGCCAGCAGTTCCGCAGGGAACACTGAAGCTTTCTTT. The chain employs TRBV6-6 and TRBJ1-1; D is uncertain. Trimming cost V 4 bases and J 1 base, with 7 bases left between them. This CDR3 has 13 amino acids. Germline V gene lookup returns CDR1 MNHNY and CDR2 SVGAGI (reference sequence).

The chain joins TRBV6-2 or TRBV6-3 to TRBJ2-3; the D is unclear. This CDR3 comprises 13 residues. The germline V gene encodes CDR1 MNHEY and CDR2 SVGEGT. V was cut by 6 bases and J by 3 bases, with 10 bases left in between. CDR3: CASSQPNTDTQYF. CDR3 nucleotides: TGTGCCAGCAGCCAGCCAAATACAGATACGCAGTATTTT.

The chain combines TRBV2 with TRBJ2-1; tentative D call: TRBD2 (6 bases). The germline V gene has CDR1 SNHLY and CDR2 FYNNEI. This CDR3 spans 14 amino acids. The V gene lost 6 bases and the J gene lost 3 bases, with 12 bases spanning the gap. The CDR3 DNA sequence: TGTGCCAGCAGGCAAACGCGGGACTACAATGAGCAGTTCTTC. Translated, it gives CASRQTRDYNEQFF.